One sample yielded the 26 T cell receptor beta chains listed below, sequenced in a study of blood T cell repertoires in COVID-19. Data came from immunoSEQ multiplex PCR; TCRdb stores just in-frame clones and leaves some out. The repertoire has some 120,000 clones, 70% to 90% of them found once; the top ten carry 18%. The sequenced material came from peripheral blood. The receptors come from a woman aged 50 to 60 who had recovered from COVID-19.

The chain is built from TRBV19 and TRBJ1-2; 10 nucleotides align to TRBD1. This CDR3 has 14 residues. After removal of 5 bases from V and 7 bases from J, the junction contained 7 bases not matched to a gene. Germline values: CDR1 LNHDA, CDR2 SQIVND (reference sequence). The CDR3 region has the DNA TGTGCCAGTAGTGCTGACAGGGGGCAGCGTGGCTACACCTTC. It encodes CASSADRGQRGYTF.

This clone was observed a handful of times. V is TRBV4-1 and J is TRBJ1-6; D possibly corresponds to TRBD1 (6 bases). This CDR3 has 16 residues. Germline loops: CDR1 MGHRA, CDR2 YSYEKL. Trimming stripped 4 bases from V and 14 bases from J, with 24 bases between. This CDR3 reads CASSPASFAGDASLHF. The CDR3 nucleotides are TGCGCCAGCAGCCCGGCGTCATTTGCAGGGGATGCGTCCCTCCACTTT.

This rearrangement joins TRBV9 to TRBJ2-7, with 9 bases matching TRBD2. J lost 9 bases, V lost 0 bases, and 7 bases had no gene match. The germline V gene has CDR1 SGDLS and CDR2 YYNGEE. This CDR3 has 14 residues. CDR3 coding DNA: TGTGCCAGCAGCGTAGATGATAGCGGGAGTTGGCAGTACTTC. It encodes CASSVDDSGSWQYF.

The V call is TRBV5-5, the J call TRBJ1-2; D gene unclear. The germline V gene encodes CDR1 SGHKS and CDR2 YYEKEE (reference sequence). This CDR3 spans 13 amino acids. V was pared by 3 bases and J by 3 bases, with 9 bases between. The CDR3 DNA reads as TGTGCCAGCAGCTCCACTAGGGACTATGGCTACACCTTC. Its protein product is CASSSTRDYGYTF. Combining the CDR3 with reference TRBV5-5 and TRBJ1-2 gives the whole variable domain DAGVTQSPTHLIKTRGQQVTLRCSPISGHKSVSWYQQVLGQGPQFIFQYYEKEERGRGNFPDRFSARQFPNYSSELNVNALLLGDSALYLCASSSTRDYGYTFGSGTRLTVV.

This clone was picked up one time. The chain uses TRBV7-2 and TRBJ1-1, with TRBD1 matching over 9 bases. Losses at the gene ends were 4 bases for V and 7 bases for J; bases not matched to a gene: 7. This CDR3 spans 14 amino acids. Germline V CDR1 and CDR2: SGHTA, FQGNSA. For the CDR3, the DNA is TGTGCCAGCAGCTCGGGACAGGGATATGGTGAAGCTTTCTTT. Protein sequence: CASSSGQGYGEAFF.

CDR3 sequence reads: CASSLVLSRQFF. In DNA, the CDR3 is TGTGCCAGCAGTTTAGTCTTGAGTCGGCAGTTCTTC. The chain joins TRBV12-3 or TRBV12-4 to TRBJ2-1; D gene unclear. The V gene lost 1 base and the J gene lost 12 bases, with 10 bases spanning the gap. CDR3 size: 12 residues.

The chain carries TRBV11-3 and TRBJ1-6; tentatively, D is TRBD1 (5 bases). V was trimmed by 7 bases and J by 0 bases, leaving 7 bases between them. The length of the CDR3 is 14 residues. CDR1 and CDR2 from the germline V gene are SGHNT and YENEEA. The CDR3 coding sequence is TGTGCCAGCACGGGGGGCTCCTATAATTCACCCCTCCACTTT. Translated, it gives CASTGGSYNSPLHF.

The chain recombines TRBV5-1 with TRBJ1-4; perhaps TRBD1 as D (6 bases). V was shortened by 5 bases and J by 7 bases, with 18 bases between the two germline ends. CDR3 length: 15 residues. The V gene's germline CDR1 is SGHRS and CDR2 YFSETQ. The CDR3 here is CASRDAQGASEKLFF. CDR3 nucleotide sequence: TGCGCCAGCAGGGACGCACAGGGCGCATCTGAAAAACTGTTTTTT.

The CDR3 spells CASSTTGDNSPLHF. The CDR3, as DNA: TGTGCCAGCTCAACTACAGGGGATAATTCACCCCTCCACTTT. The chain is built from TRBV18 and TRBJ1-6, with 7 bases lining up with TRBD1. Trimming at V came to 5 bases and at J to 5 bases, leaving 3 bases not matched to a gene. This CDR3 has 14 residues. Germline V gene data show CDR1 as KGHSH and CDR2 as LQKENI.

Only a few counts were recorded for this clone. The CDR3 coding sequence is TGCGCCAGCAGCGTAGGGGACAGGGAGTACACTGAAGCTTTCTTT. This gives the protein CASSVGDREYTEAFF. The rearrangement uses TRBV5-1 and TRBJ1-1; TRBD1 agrees at 9 bases. Germline V gene lookup returns CDR1 SGHRS and CDR2 YFSETQ. The ends lost 4 bases at V and 3 bases at J; junction bases unmatched: 7. There are 15 residues in the CDR3.

This clone has just a few counts. This chain joins TRBV4-1 and TRBJ1-1; D is perhaps TRBD1 (5 bases). The CDR3 is made up of 17 amino acids. Trimming took off 4 bases at V and 5 bases at J, with 23 bases between the two ends. From germline, CDR1 is MGHRA and CDR2 YSYEKL. The CDR3 here is CASSPRQGPVSVTEAFF. CDR3 nucleotides: TGCGCCAGCAGCCCTCGGCAGGGCCCCGTATCGGTGACTGAAGCTTTCTTT.

J is TRBJ1-1 and V is TRBV5-1; 7 nucleotides agree with TRBD1. Germline assignment: CDR1 SGHRS and CDR2 YFSETQ. V dropped 4 bases and J dropped 1; count of bases not matched to a gene: 10. The CDR3 spans 16 residues. CDR3 in amino acids: CASSPTTTGANTEAFF. The CDR3 DNA follows: TGCGCCAGCAGCCCAACCACCACAGGGGCGAACACTGAAGCTTTCTTT. The complete variable domain, with remaining parts taken from reference TRBV5-1 and TRBJ1-1, reads KAGVTQTPRYLIKTRGQQVTLSCSPISGHRSVSWYQQTPGQGLQFLFEYFSETQRNKGNFPGRFSGRQFSNSRSEMNVSTLELGDSALYLCASSPTTTGANTEAFFGQGTRLTVV.

The chain links TRBV11-3 to TRBJ2-1; TRBD2 might be the D (6 bases). The V gene lost 5 bases and the J gene lost 7 bases, with 12 bases spanning the gap. This CDR3 spans 13 amino acids. From germline, CDR1 is SGHNT and CDR2 YENEEA. CDR3 region: CASSTGLSNEQFF. The CDR3 DNA follows: TGTGCCAGCAGCACGGGACTTTCGAATGAGCAGTTCTTC.

The genes are TRBV15 and TRBJ2-1; D possibly corresponds to TRBD1 (5 bases). The germline CDR1 and CDR2 sequences are LNHNV and YYDKDF (reference sequence). Trimming cost V 5 bases and J 0 bases, with 11 bases left between them. The CDR3 is 15 residues long. CDR3 nucleotide sequence: TGTGCCACCAGCGAACAGGAGAGCTCCTACAATGAGCAGTTCTTC. Encoded protein: CATSEQESSYNEQFF.

The chain recombines TRBV5-1 with TRBJ1-1, with D perhaps matching TRBD1 (5 bases). In germline, CDR1 is SGHRS, CDR2 YFSETQ. The CDR3 covers 14 residues. The V end lost 4 bases, the J end lost 4 bases, and 14 bases lay between the germline ends. CDR3 amino acids: CASSTVGGSTEAFF. The DNA for the CDR3 is TGCGCCAGCAGCACCGTCGGGGGGAGCACTGAAGCTTTCTTT.

The chain couples TRBV27 to TRBJ2-7, with D possibly being TRBD2 (6 bases). Germline lookup yields CDR1 MNHEY and CDR2 SMNVEV (reference sequence). The V end was cut by 5 bases, the J end by 0 bases, with 14 bases between. This CDR3 region has 15 residues. The CDR3 DNA follows: TGTGCCAGCAGTCCCCGGGGGTACCCCTCCTACGAGCAGTACTTC. This encodes CASSPRGYPSYEQYF.

This chain joins TRBV6-1 and TRBJ1-5; D is perhaps TRBD1 (5 bases). The germline gives CDR1 MNHNS, CDR2 SASEGT. The CDR3 is 15 residues long. V was clipped by 3 bases and J by 7 bases, with 16 bases between them. CDR3 bases: TGTGCCAGCAGTGACCCCCTAAGTGGACAACAGCCCCAGCATTTT. Translation gives CASSDPLSGQQPQHF.

This rearrangement joins TRBV11-1 to TRBJ2-1; 8 nucleotides align to TRBD2. After removal of 8 bases from V and 0 bases from J, the junction contained 3 bases not matched to a gene. Per the germline V gene, CDR1 is SGHAT and CDR2 is FQDESV (reference sequence). CDR3 length equals 14 residues. The CDR3 here is CASGAGGSYNEQFF. CDR3 DNA sequence: TGTGCCAGCGGGGCGGGGGGCTCCTACAATGAGCAGTTCTTC.

With respect to this clone: Other DNA sequences in this sample translate to the same CDR3. The rearrangement links TRBV5-1 to TRBJ1-2; 11 bases align to TRBD1. Germline V gene data show CDR1 as SGHRS and CDR2 as YFSETQ. The trim removed 4 bases at V and 5 bases at J, leaving 7 bases unmatched. This CDR3 region has 15 residues. The CDR3 loop is CASSRGTGGSYGYTF. The CDR3, as DNA: TGCGCCAGCAGCCGGGGGACAGGGGGTTCTTATGGCTACACCTTC. The full variable domain, rest sourced from reference TRBV5-1 and TRBJ1-2, is KAGVTQTPRYLIKTRGQQVTLSCSPISGHRSVSWYQQTPGQGLQFLFEYFSETQRNKGNFPGRFSGRQFSNSRSEMNVSTLELGDSALYLCASSRGTGGSYGYTFGSGTRLTVV.

This clone occurred a few times. The chain is built from TRBV4-1 and TRBJ2-7; possibly TRBD1 for D (7 bases). Germline V lookup: CDR1 MGHRA, CDR2 YSYEKL. Deletions cut 0 bases from V and 2 bases from J, with 20 bases between. The CDR3 spans 18 residues. The CDR3 protein is CASSQDRQGLGRPYEQYF. DNA for the CDR3: TGCGCCAGCAGCCAAGATCGACAGGGCTTGGGGAGGCCCTACGAGCAGTACTTC.

This chain joins TRBV4-1 and TRBJ2-5, with a tentative D call TRBD1 (6 bases). The CDR3 is made up of 18 amino acids. Trimming took off 0 bases at V and 1 base at J, with 18 bases between the two ends. The germline gives CDR1 MGHRA, CDR2 YSYEKL. CDR3 nucleotide sequence: TGCGCCAGCAGCCAAGATCATCAGGGGCCGCACCCCCAAGAGACCCAGTACTTC. This encodes CASSQDHQGPHPQETQYF.

This sequence joins TRBV6-5 and TRBJ1-2; D remains unclear. With 6 bases removed from V and 5 bases from J, the gap between germline ends came to 13 bases. From germline, CDR1 is MNHEY and CDR2 SVGAGI. This CDR3 comprises 13 residues. CDR3 amino acids: CASRGRIFYGYTF. The CDR3 DNA sequence: TGTGCCAGCAGGGGCAGGATATTTTATGGCTACACCTTC.

With regard to this clone: The junction departs from germline at one end; a sequencing error may be responsible. This chain connects TRBV12-3 or TRBV12-4 to TRBJ2-4; D is uncertain. The CDR3 length is 12 residues. The CDR3 DNA is TGTGCCAGCAGTTACTATGTGGCGGCCACGGACTTC. This codes for CASSYYVAATDF.

The chain employs TRBV5-1 and TRBJ2-1; 8 bases match TRBD2. The V gene end was trimmed by 4 bases and the J gene end by 0 bases; junction bases not matched to a gene: 3. Germline loops: CDR1 SGHRS, CDR2 YFSETQ. CDR3 length: 15 amino acids. Written as DNA, the CDR3 is TGCGCCAGCAGCCGGGGGGGAAGCTCCTACAATGAGCAGTTCTTC. It is translated as CASSRGGSSYNEQFF.

The chain carries TRBV29-1 and TRBJ2-7; D uncertain. The V end lost 3 bases, the J end lost 3 bases, and 9 bases lay between the germline ends. Germline CDR1 reads SQVTM; CDR2 reads ANQGSEA. CDR3 length equals 12 residues. The CDR3 protein is CSVEVRFYEQYF. CDR3 sequence (DNA): TGCAGCGTTGAGGTCAGGTTCTACGAGCAGTACTTC.

The rearrangement joins TRBV5-1 to TRBJ1-1, with 8 bases aligning to TRBD1. Germline CDR1 is SGHRS and CDR2 is YFSETQ. The V segment lost 4 bases and the J segment 0 bases; nucleotides outside the gene matches: 5. The CDR3 is made up of 15 amino acids. The CDR3 DNA is TGCGCCAGCAGCCACCCGGGACAGGTGAACACTGAAGCTTTCTTT. This gives the protein CASSHPGQVNTEAFF.